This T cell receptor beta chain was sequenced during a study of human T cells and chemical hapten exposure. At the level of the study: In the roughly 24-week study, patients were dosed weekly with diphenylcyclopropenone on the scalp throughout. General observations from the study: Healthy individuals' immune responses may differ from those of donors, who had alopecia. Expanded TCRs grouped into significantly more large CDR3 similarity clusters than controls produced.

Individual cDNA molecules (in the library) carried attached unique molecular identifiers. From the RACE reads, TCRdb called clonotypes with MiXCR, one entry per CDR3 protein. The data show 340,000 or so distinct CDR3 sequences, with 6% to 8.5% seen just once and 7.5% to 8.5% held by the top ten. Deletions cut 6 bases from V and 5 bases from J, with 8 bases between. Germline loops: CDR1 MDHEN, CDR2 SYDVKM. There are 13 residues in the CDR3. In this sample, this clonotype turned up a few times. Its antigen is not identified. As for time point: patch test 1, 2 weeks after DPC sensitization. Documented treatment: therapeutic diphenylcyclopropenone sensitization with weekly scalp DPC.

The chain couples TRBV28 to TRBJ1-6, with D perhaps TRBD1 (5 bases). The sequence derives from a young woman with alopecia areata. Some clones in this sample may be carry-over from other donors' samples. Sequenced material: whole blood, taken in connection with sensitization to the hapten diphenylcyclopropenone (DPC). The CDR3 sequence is CASRQGNNSPLHF. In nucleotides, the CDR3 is TGTGCCAGCAGGCAGGGTAATAATTCACCCCTCCACTTT.